Reported below is one TCR beta chain. This record belongs to a study of T cells in Graves' hyperthyroidism and ophthalmopathy. Clinical symptoms, serum thyroxine and TRAb, thyroid ultrasound and orbital computed tomography were used for the diagnoses. Germline V gene lookup returns CDR1 SGHKS and CDR2 YYEKEE (reference sequence). V shed 2 bases and J shed 4 bases, with 13 bases lying between them. The CDR3 contains 15 residues. RNA transcripts served as the template for amplifying TCR beta CDR3 regions. TCR CDR3 underwent first-round RT-PCR with the HTBI primer set. MiXCR, run by TCRdb on the multiplex PCR reads, gives a single entry per CDR3 protein. Of approximately 600,000 distinct CDR3 sequences in the sample, roughly 20% were seen once.

The source is a man in his thirties or forties with Graves' ophthalmopathy. The V and J genes are TRBV5-5 and TRBJ1-5; D gene ambiguous. The specimen was blood. In nucleotides, the CDR3 is TGTGCCAGCAGCTTCACAGCCGAGTTTAATCAGCCCCAGCATTTT. This codes for CASSFTAEFNQPQHF.